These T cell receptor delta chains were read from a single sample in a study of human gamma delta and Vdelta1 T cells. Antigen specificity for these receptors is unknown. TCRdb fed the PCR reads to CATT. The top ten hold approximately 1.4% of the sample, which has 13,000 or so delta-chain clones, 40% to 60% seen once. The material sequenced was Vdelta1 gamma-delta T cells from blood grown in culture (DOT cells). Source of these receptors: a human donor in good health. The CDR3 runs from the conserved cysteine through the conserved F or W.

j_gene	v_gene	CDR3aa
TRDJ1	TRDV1	CALGKPSYDSDWGIRVDKLIF
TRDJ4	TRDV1	CALGSPSLPTRPAPLIF
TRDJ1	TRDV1	CALTIFPTKPPWGIRGADKLIF
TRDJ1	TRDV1	CALGELGGYTDKLIF
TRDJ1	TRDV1	CALGELGWARVPDKLIF
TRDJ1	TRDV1	CALGELPYVGAPKEAGGYGGTDKLIF
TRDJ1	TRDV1	CALGPRPGGIRTDKLIF
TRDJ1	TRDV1	CALSPSFLGDRHTDKLIF
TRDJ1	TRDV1	CALGFASPGMYTDKLIF
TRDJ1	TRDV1	CALGDQLGVLGIQQYTDKLIF
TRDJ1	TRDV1	CALGEPYFPDLGDTSTDKLIF
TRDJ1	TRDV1	CALGELRVVDWGIRGTDKLIF
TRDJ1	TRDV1	CALGELAPSRGGYAGGDKLIF
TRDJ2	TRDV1	CALGELALPGGYGGVLTAQLFF
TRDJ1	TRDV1	CALGELSNLGDTAGTDKLIF
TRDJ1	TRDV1	CALGELAFPHGLGQYTDKLIF
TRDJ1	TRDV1	CALGESYGPGNTDKLIF
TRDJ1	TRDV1	CALGEWRKYTDKLIF
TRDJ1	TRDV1	CALGVRPEDKLIF
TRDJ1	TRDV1	CALGEQHSPTLDWADKLIF
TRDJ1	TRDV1	CALGGSSYEFLTGGPYYTDKLIF
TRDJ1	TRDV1	CALGKSGAFLRNGGPHSAYTDKLIF
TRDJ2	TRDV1	CALGVRLPIAPFLGDTRPGTAQLFF
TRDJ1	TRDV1	CALGEPMYTDKLIF
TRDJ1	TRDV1	CALGERTSLPSPGGYALTDKLIF
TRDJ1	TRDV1	CALGVTLLPILGDNAWYTDKLIF
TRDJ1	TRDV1	CALGPPVWGPIYTDKLIF
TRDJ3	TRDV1	CALGELRDGIPILSSWDTRQMFF
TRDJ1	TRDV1	CALGELPTLGLGAYTDKLIF
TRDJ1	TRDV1	CALGIRRPSYPAVNTDKLIF
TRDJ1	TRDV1	CALGELERSYGLGDSKLIF
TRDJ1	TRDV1	CALGDSASYCTGGYVGNDKLIF
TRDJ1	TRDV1	CALGESGFLPWGHPDKLIF
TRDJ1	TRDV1	CALGESPNEILLGDTWYTDKLIF
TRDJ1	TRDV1	CALGPRGSGDKPTDKLIF
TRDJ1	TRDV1	CALGEPFPTGTVTLGLIF